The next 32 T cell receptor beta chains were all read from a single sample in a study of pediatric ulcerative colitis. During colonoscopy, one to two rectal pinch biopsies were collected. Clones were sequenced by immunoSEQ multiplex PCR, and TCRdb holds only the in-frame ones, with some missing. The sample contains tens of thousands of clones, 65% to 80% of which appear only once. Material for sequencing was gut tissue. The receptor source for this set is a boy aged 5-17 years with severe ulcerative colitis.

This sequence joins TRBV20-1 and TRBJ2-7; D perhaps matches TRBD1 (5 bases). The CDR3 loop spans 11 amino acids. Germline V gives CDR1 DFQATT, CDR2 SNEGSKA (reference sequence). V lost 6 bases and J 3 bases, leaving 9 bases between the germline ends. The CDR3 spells CSALRVYEQYF. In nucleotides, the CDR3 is TGCAGTGCCCTCAGGGTCTACGAGCAGTACTTC.

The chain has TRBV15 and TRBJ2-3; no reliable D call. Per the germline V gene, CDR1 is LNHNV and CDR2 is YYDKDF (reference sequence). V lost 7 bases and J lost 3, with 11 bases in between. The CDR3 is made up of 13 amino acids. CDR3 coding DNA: TGTGCCACCACCCGGCACGCGACAGATACGCAGTATTTT. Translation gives CATTRHATDTQYF.

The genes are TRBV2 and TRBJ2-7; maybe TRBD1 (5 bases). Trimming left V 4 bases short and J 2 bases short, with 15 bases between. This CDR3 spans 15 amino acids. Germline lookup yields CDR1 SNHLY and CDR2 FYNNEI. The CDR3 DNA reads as TGTGCCAGCAGTGGTGAGGACACTCAAGCCTACGAGCAGTACTTC. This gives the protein CASSGEDTQAYEQYF.

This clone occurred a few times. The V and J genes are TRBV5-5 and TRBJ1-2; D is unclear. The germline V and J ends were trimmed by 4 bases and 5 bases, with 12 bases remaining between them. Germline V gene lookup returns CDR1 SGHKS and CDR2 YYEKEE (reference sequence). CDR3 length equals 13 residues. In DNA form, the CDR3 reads TGTGCCAGCAGCCAAGGGCCACTGTATGGCTACACCTTC. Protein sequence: CASSQGPLYGYTF.

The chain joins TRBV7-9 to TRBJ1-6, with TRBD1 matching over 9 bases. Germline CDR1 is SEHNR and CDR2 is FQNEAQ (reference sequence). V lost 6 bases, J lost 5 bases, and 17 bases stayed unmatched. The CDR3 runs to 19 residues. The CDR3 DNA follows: TGTGCCAGCAGACCTACAGGGGGCAGAAAACACAAGAATAATTCACCCCTCCACTTT. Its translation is CASRPTGGRKHKNNSPLHF.

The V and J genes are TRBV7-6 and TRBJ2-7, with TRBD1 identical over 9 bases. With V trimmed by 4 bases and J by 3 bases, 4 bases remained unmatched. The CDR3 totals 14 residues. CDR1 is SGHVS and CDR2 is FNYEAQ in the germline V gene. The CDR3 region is CASSSRTGVYEQYF. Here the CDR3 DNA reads TGTGCCAGCAGCTCGCGGACAGGGGTCTACGAGCAGTACTTC.

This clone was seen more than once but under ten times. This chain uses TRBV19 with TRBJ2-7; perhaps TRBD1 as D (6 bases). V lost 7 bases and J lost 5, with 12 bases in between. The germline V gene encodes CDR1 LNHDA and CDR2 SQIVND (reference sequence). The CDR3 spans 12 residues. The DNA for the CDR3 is TGTGCCAGTAACGAGGGGGTAAACGAGCAGTACTTC. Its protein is CASNEGVNEQYF.

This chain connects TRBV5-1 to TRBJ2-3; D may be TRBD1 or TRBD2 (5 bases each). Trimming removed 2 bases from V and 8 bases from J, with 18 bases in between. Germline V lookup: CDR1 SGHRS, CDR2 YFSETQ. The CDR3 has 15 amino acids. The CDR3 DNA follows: TGCGCCAGCAGCTTAGCCCATATCGATGGGGGTACGCAGTATTTT. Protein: CASSLAHIDGGTQYF.

The CDR3 nucleotides read TGTGCCAGCAGTGAACCCCGGTGGGACACCGGGGAGCTGTTTTTT. Its protein is CASSEPRWDTGELFF. The chain employs TRBV6-1 and TRBJ2-2; D remains unclear. Germline V gives CDR1 MNHNS, CDR2 SASEGT. The V gene lost 2 bases and the J gene lost 3 bases, with 10 bases spanning the gap. The CDR3 spans 15 residues.

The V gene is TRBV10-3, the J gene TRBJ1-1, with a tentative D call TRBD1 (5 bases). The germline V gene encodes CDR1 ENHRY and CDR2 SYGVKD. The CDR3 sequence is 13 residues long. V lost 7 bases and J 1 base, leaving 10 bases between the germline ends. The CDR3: CAITKGTNTEAFF. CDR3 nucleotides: TGTGCCATCACCAAGGGGACGAACACTGAAGCTTTCTTT.

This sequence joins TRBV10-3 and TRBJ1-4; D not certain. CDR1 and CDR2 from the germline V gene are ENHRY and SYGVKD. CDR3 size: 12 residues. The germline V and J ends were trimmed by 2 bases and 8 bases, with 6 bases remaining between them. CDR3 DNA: TGTGCCATCAGTGAGGGATCGGAAAAACTGTTTTTT. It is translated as CAISEGSEKLFF.

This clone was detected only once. This CDR3 reads CASSLGGTPSGNTIYF. Here the CDR3 DNA reads TGCGCCAGCAGCTTGGGAGGCACCCCCTCTGGAAACACCATATATTTT. The V gene is TRBV5-1, the J gene TRBJ1-3; no firm D call. The CDR3 is made up of 16 amino acids. V shed 0 bases and J shed 0 bases, with 10 bases lying between them. Germline assignment: CDR1 SGHRS and CDR2 YFSETQ.

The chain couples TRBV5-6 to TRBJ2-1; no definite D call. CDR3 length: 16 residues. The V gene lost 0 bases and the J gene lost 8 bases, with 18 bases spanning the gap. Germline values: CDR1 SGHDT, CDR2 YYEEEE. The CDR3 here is CASSLARTRPPHEQFF. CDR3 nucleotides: TGTGCCAGCAGCTTGGCCCGGACCCGTCCCCCACATGAGCAGTTCTTC.

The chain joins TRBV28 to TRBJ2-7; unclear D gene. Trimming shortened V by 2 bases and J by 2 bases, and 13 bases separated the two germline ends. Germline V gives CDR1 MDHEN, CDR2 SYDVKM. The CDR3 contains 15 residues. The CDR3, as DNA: TGTGCCAGCAGTTTAGCTCCATCCCCACCCTACGAGCAGTACTTC. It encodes CASSLAPSPPYEQYF.

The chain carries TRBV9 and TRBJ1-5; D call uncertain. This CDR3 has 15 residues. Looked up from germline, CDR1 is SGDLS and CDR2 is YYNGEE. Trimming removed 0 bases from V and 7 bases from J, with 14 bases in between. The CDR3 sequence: CASSVGGPAMQPQHF. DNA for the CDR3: TGTGCCAGCAGCGTAGGTGGGCCCGCTATGCAGCCCCAGCATTTT.

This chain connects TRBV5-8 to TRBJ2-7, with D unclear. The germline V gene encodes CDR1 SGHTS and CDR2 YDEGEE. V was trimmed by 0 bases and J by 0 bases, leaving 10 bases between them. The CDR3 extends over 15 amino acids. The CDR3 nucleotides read TGTGCCAGCAGCTTGGCCGACGTAACCTCCTACGAGCAGTACTTC. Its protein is CASSLADVTSYEQYF.

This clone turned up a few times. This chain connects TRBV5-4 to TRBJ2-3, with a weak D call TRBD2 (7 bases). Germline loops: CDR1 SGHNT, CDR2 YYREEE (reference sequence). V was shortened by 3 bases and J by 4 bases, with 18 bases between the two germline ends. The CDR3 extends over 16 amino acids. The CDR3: CASSSGGQRRADTQYF. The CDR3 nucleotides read TGTGCCAGCAGCTCGGGGGGCCAGAGGCGCGCAGATACGCAGTATTTT.

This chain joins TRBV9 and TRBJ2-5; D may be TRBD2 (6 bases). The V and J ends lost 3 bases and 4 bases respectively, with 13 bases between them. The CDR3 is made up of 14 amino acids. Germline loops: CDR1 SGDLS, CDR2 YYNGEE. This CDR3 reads CASSASIGGETQYF. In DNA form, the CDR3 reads TGTGCCAGCAGCGCCTCTATCGGGGGAGAGACCCAGTACTTC.

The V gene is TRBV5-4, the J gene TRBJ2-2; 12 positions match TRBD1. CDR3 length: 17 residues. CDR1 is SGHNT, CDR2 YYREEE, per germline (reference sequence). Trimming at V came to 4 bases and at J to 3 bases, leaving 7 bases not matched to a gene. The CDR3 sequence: CASSPGTGGSYTGELFF. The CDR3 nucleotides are TGTGCCAGCAGCCCCGGGACAGGGGGCAGTTACACCGGGGAGCTGTTTTTT. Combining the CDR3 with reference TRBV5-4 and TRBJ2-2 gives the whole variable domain ETGVTQSPTHLIKTRGQQVTLRCSSQSGHNTVSWYQQALGQGPQFIFQYYREEENGRGNFPPRFSGLQFPNYSSELNVNALELDDSALYLCASSPGTGGSYTGELFFGEGSRLTVL.

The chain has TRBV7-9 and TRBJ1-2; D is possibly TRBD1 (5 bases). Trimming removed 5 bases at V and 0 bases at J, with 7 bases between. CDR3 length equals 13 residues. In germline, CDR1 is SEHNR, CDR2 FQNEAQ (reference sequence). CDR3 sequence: CASSPGSNYGYTF. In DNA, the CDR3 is TGTGCCAGCAGCCCAGGGTCTAACTATGGCTACACCTTC. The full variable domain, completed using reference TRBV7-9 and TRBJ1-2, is DTGVSQNPRHKITKRGQNVTFRCDPISEHNRLYWYRQTLGQGPEFLTYFQNEAQLEKSRLLSDRFSAERPKGSFSTLEIQRTEQGDSAMYLCASSPGSNYGYTFGSGTRLTVV.

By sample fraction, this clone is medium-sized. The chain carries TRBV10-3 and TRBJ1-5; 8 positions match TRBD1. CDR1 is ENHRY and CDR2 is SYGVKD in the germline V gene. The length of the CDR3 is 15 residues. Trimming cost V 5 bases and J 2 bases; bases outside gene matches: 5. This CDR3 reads CAISNPTGGNQPQHF. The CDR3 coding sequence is TGTGCCATCAGTAACCCGACAGGGGGCAATCAGCCCCAGCATTTT.

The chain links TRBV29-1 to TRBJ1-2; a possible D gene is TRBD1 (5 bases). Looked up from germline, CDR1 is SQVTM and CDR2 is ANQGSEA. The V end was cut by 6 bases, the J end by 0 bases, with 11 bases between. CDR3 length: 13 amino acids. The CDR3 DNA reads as TGCAGCGTGCGGGACGGATCTAACTATGGCTACACCTTC. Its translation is CSVRDGSNYGYTF.

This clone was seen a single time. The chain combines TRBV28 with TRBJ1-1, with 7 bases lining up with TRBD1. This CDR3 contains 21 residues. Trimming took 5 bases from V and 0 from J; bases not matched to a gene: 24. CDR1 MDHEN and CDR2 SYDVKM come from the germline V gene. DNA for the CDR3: TGTGCCAGCAGTACGCTTCCGGGGCAGGGGGTTGGTCACCGCATGAACACTGAAGCTTTCTTT. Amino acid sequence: CASSTLPGQGVGHRMNTEAFF.

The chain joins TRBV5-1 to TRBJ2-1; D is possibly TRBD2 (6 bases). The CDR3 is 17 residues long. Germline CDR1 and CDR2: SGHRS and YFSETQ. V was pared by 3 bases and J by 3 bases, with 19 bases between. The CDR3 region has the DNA TGCGCCAGCAGCTCTAGCCCGAGTGGGGGGATCTACAATGAGCAGTTCTTC. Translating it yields CASSSSPSGGIYNEQFF. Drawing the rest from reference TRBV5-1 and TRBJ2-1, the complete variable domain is KAGVTQTPRYLIKTRGQQVTLSCSPISGHRSVSWYQQTPGQGLQFLFEYFSETQRNKGNFPGRFSGRQFSNSRSEMNVSTLELGDSALYLCASSSSPSGGIYNEQFFGPGTRLTVL.

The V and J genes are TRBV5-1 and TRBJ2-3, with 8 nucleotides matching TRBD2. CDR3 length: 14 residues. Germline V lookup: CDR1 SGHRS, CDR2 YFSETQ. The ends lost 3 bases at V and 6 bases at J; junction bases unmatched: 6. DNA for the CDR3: TGCGCCAGCAGCTCTCGGGGGGGCCCCGATACGCAGTATTTT. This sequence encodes CASSSRGGPDTQYF.

For the CDR3, the DNA is TGTGCCAGCAGCAAGACAGGGGATGGTGGCTATGGCTACACCTTC. Translated, it gives CASSKTGDGGYGYTF. The V call is TRBV13, the J call TRBJ1-2; 8 bases agree with TRBD1. Per the germline V gene, CDR1 is PRHDT and CDR2 is FYEKMQ (reference sequence). The trim removed 5 bases at V and 4 bases at J, leaving 9 bases unmatched. This CDR3 is 15 amino acids long.

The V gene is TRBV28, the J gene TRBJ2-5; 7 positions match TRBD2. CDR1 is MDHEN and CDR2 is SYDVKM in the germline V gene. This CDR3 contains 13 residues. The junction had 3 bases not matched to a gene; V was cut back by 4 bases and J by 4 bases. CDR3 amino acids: CASSSASGETQYF. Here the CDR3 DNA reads TGTGCCAGCAGTTCGGCTAGCGGAGAGACCCAGTACTTC.

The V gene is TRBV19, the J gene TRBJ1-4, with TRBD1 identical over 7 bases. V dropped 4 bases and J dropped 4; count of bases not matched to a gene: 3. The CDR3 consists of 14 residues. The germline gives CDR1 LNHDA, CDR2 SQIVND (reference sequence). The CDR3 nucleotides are TGTGCCAGTAGTACCTCAGGGGGTAATGAAAAACTGTTTTTT. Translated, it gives CASSTSGGNEKLFF.

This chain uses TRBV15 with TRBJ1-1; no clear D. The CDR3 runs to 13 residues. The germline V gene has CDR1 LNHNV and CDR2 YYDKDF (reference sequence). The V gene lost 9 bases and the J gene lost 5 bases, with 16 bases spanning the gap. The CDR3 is CATGRDLRTEAFF. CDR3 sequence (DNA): TGTGCCACGGGTAGGGATTTGCGAACTGAAGCTTTCTTT.

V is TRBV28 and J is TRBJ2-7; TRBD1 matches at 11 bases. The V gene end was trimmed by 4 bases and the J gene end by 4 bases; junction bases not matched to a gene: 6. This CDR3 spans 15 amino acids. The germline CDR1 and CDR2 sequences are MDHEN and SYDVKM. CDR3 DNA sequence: TGTGCCAGCAGTTACGGACAGGGGGCGAATTACGAGCAGTACTTC. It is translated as CASSYGQGANYEQYF.

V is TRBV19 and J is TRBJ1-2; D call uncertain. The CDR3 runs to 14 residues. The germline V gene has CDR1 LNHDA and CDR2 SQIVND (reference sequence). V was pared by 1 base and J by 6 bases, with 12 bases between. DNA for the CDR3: TGTGCCAGTAGTATAGGCCTGACGAGGGATGGCTACACCTTC. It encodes CASSIGLTRDGYTF.

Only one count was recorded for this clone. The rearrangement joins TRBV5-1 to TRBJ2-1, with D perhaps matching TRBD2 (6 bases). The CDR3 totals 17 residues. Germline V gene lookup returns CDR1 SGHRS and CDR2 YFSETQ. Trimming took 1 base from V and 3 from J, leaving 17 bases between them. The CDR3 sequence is CASSLSPSVGGYNEQFF. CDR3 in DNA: TGCGCCAGCAGCTTGAGTCCATCAGTGGGGGGCTACAATGAGCAGTTCTTC.